These 21 T cell receptor beta chains originate from one sample sequenced in a study of cytomegalovirus exposure and HLA in healthy donors. TCRdb's table, derived via immunoSEQ multiplex PCR, lists solely in-frame clones and lacks some. The sample has 180,000 or so clones; around nine tenths are singletons. Sample: PBMCs. Receptors were obtained from a woman aged 30 to 39 in good health and CMV-seronegative.

This rearrangement joins TRBV4-2 to TRBJ1-4, with 9 bases that match TRBD1. V was pared by 2 bases and J by 13 bases, with 5 bases of the junction left unmatched. Germline V gene data show CDR1 as LGHNA and CDR2 as YNFKEQ. This CDR3 has 13 residues. The CDR3 sequence: CASSQSTGGRLFF. The DNA for the CDR3 is TGTGCCAGCAGCCAATCAACAGGGGGCCGACTGTTTTTT.

The chain uses TRBV12-5 and TRBJ2-5; 14 nucleotides agree with TRBD2. The CDR3 covers 16 residues. The trim removed 7 bases at V and 5 bases at J, leaving 9 bases unmatched. Per the germline V gene, CDR1 is LGHNT and CDR2 is FRNRAP. The CDR3 coding sequence is TGTGCTAGTGAAAGCGGACTAGCGGGGGGTTTGGAGACCCAGTACTTC. It encodes CASESGLAGGLETQYF.

The chain recombines TRBV4-1 with TRBJ2-5, with 9 positions matching TRBD1. The CDR3 is 15 amino acids. Trimming took 4 bases from V and 5 from J; bases not matched to a gene: 8. Germline CDR1 is MGHRA and CDR2 is YSYEKL. CDR3 loop: CASSPSQGARETQYF. CDR3 bases: TGCGCCAGCAGCCCCTCACAGGGGGCACGGGAGACCCAGTACTTC.

This chain uses TRBV5-6 with TRBJ2-5; 11 positions match TRBD2. Trimming took 1 base from V and 5 from J; bases not matched to a gene: 10. The V gene's germline CDR1 is SGHDT and CDR2 YYEEEE. The CDR3 loop spans 17 amino acids. The CDR3 bases are TGTGCCAGCAGCTTGTCTGGTAGCGGGGGGGCCATTGAGACCCAGTACTTC. Translating gives CASSLSGSGGAIETQYF.

The chain carries TRBV20-1 and TRBJ2-5; D gene ambiguous. The germline V gene has CDR1 DFQATT and CDR2 SNEGSKA (reference sequence). The germline V and J ends were trimmed by 2 bases and 3 bases, with 4 bases remaining between them. The CDR3 sequence is 11 residues long. CDR3 in amino acids: CSARLEETQYF. CDR3 bases: TGCAGTGCTAGACTAGAAGAGACCCAGTACTTC.

The chain joins TRBV5-4 to TRBJ1-2, with D possibly TRBD1 on 6 matching bases. Trimming stripped 2 bases from V and 12 bases from J, with 20 bases between. Germline V gives CDR1 SGHNT, CDR2 YYREEE (reference sequence). The CDR3 length is 14 residues. The CDR3 spells CASSFYRDNSRDTF. CDR3 DNA sequence: TGTGCCAGCAGCTTTTACCGGGACAACTCGCGCGACACCTTC.

The genes are TRBV4-1 and TRBJ1-3; D gene unclear. Between the trimmed V and J ends, which lost 4 bases and 3 bases, there was a span of 16 bases. Germline lookup yields CDR1 MGHRA and CDR2 YSYEKL. This CDR3 is 16 amino acids long. CDR3 region: CASSRDFTVFGNTIYF. DNA of the CDR3: TGCGCCAGCAGCCGAGATTTCACGGTATTTGGAAACACCATATATTTT.

The chain combines TRBV2 with TRBJ1-6, with a weak D call TRBD1 (6 bases). The germline V gene encodes CDR1 SNHLY and CDR2 FYNNEI. V was trimmed by 4 bases and J by 7 bases, leaving 14 bases between them. The CDR3 extends over 15 amino acids. CDR3 nucleotides: TGTGCCAGCAGTGGATTGTGGACAGCGAATTCACCCCTCCACTTT. This translates into CASSGLWTANSPLHF.

The chain employs TRBV11-2 and TRBJ2-2, with 7 bases that match TRBD2. CDR3 length equals 18 residues. V gave up 5 bases and J gave up 2 bases; unmatched junction bases: 14. Looked up from germline, CDR1 is SGHAT and CDR2 is FQNNGV. The CDR3 loop is CASSPGLSPGGNTGELFF. CDR3 DNA: TGTGCCAGCAGCCCGGGTCTTTCCCCGGGAGGTAACACCGGGGAGCTGTTTTTT.

The rearrangement links TRBV10-3 to TRBJ2-5, with TRBD2 matching over 11 bases. The CDR3 sequence is 15 residues long. V shed 3 bases, J shed 2 bases, and the junction held 2 bases outside the gene matches. Germline lookup yields CDR1 ENHRY and CDR2 SYGVKD. The CDR3 nucleotides read TGTGCCATCAGTGAATTAGCGGGGGGGCAAGAGACCCAGTACTTC. It yields the protein CAISELAGGQETQYF.

Concerning this clone: One end of the junction varies from germline; a read error may be responsible. The chain carries TRBV7-7 and TRBJ1-1; no clear D. The CDR3 loop spans 13 amino acids. In germline, CDR1 is SSHAT, CDR2 FNYEAQ (reference sequence). Here the CDR3 DNA reads TGTGCTAGCAGCTTAAAACAGAACACTGAAGCTTTCTTT. It specifies CASSLKQNTEAFF.

This clone is a singleton in its sample. This chain connects TRBV29-1 to TRBJ1-1; the D gene is possibly TRBD1 (6 bases). CDR3 size: 13 residues. Germline CDR1 SQVTM, CDR2 ANQGSEA. V lost 5 bases to trimming and J lost 0 bases, with 10 bases between them. CDR3 residues: CSVPGQLNTEAFF. CDR3 DNA sequence: TGCAGCGTTCCGGGACAACTGAACACTGAAGCTTTCTTT.

The chain is built from TRBV2 and TRBJ2-1; a possible D gene is TRBD1 (5 bases). Trimming shortened V by 1 base and J by 8 bases, and 12 bases separated the two germline ends. The CDR3 loop spans 14 amino acids. The germline V gene encodes CDR1 SNHLY and CDR2 FYNNEI. DNA of the CDR3: TGTGCCAGCAGTGAAGAGGGGCCAGGCCATGAGCAGTTCTTC. Amino acids: CASSEEGPGHEQFF.

V is TRBV13 and J is TRBJ1-5; 12 nucleotides line up with TRBD1. CDR3 size: 16 residues. Germline trimming cut 7 bases from V and 6 bases from J; bases unmatched to any gene: 10. Per the germline V gene, CDR1 is PRHDT and CDR2 is FYEKMQ (reference sequence). CDR3 sequence: CASKNRDRGRSQPQHF. CDR3 DNA: TGTGCCAGCAAAAACCGGGACAGGGGGCGATCTCAGCCCCAGCATTTT.

This sequence joins TRBV19 and TRBJ1-5, with 9 bases identical to TRBD1. The CDR3 runs to 16 residues. V shed 2 bases and J 6 bases; nucleotides not matched to a gene: 8. Germline CDR1 LNHDA, CDR2 SQIVND (reference sequence). The CDR3: CASSIWEGQGAQPQHF. CDR3 nucleotide sequence: TGTGCCAGTAGTATATGGGAGGGACAGGGAGCTCAGCCCCAGCATTTT. The full variable domain, in which reference TRBV19 and TRBJ1-5 provide the parts outside the CDR3, is DGGITQSPKYLFRKEGQNVTLSCEQNLNHDAMYWYRQDPGQGLRLIYYSQIVNDFQKGDIAEGYSVSREKKESFPLTVTSAQKNPTAFYLCASSIWEGQGAQPQHFGDGTRLSIL.

A few counts support this clone. This chain joins TRBV2 and TRBJ1-3; 7 bases align to TRBD1. The length of the CDR3 is 16 residues. The germline gives CDR1 SNHLY, CDR2 FYNNEI. Losses at the gene ends were 4 bases for V and 1 base for J; bases not matched to a gene: 7. CDR3 sequence (DNA): TGTGCCAGCAGTGCCACCGTCAGGGGGTCTGGAAACACCATATATTTT. It encodes CASSATVRGSGNTIYF.

The J gene is TRBJ2-3, the V gene TRBV11-2; the D is unclear. Per germline, CDR1 SGHAT and CDR2 FQNNGV. This CDR3 is built from 15 residues. Trimming left V 0 bases short and J 2 bases short, with 9 bases between. The CDR3 is CASSLDWQITDTQYF. For the CDR3, the DNA is TGTGCCAGCAGCTTAGACTGGCAGATCACAGATACGCAGTATTTT.

V gene TRBV7-9 combines with J gene TRBJ1-2; tentative D call: TRBD1 (6 bases). V was trimmed by 1 base and J by 6 bases, leaving 21 bases between them. The V gene's germline CDR1 is SEHNR and CDR2 FQNEAQ (reference sequence). The CDR3 has 17 residues. The CDR3 DNA follows: TGTGCCAGCAGCTTAGATAGCGGGACAAACCCGGGCCATGGCTACACCTTC. Translated: CASSLDSGTNPGHGYTF.

The chain has TRBV5-1 and TRBJ2-3, with 12 bases identical to TRBD2. The junction had 20 bases not matched to a gene; V was cut back by 5 bases and J by 10 bases. The CDR3 loop spans 18 amino acids. Germline V CDR1 and CDR2: SGHRS, YFSETQ. CDR3 protein: CASRPGLAGAMPLNAQYF. The CDR3 bases are TGCGCCAGCAGGCCGGGACTAGCGGGCGCGATGCCCTTAAATGCGCAGTATTTT.

This chain links TRBV6-1 with TRBJ1-5; D is ambiguous. There are 14 residues in the CDR3. Germline CDR1 MNHNS, CDR2 SASEGT. V lost 8 bases and J 5 bases, leaving 16 bases between the germline ends. DNA for the CDR3: TGTGCCAGCGAAGACACCAATTTTTATCAGCCCCAGCATTTT. This encodes CASEDTNFYQPQHF.

The sample holds one count of this clone. CDR3 protein: CASSEAGGIKQPQHF. CDR3 DNA sequence: TGTGCCAGCAGTGAGGCAGGGGGCATTAAGCAGCCCCAGCATTTT. The rearrangement links TRBV2 to TRBJ1-5; TRBD1 aligns across 8 bases. The CDR3 extends over 15 amino acids. Germline CDR1 SNHLY, CDR2 FYNNEI. The junction had 8 bases not matched to a gene; V was cut back by 3 bases and J by 7 bases.